The rows below give T cell receptor beta chains drawn from one sample of a study of metastatic and nonmetastatic thyroid tumors. TCRdb re-called the PCR reads through MiXCR. Seen here are 30,000 to 35,000 clones, 25% to 30% observed once, and the top ten hold less than 9%. The sequencing sample was made of blood. These receptors all come from a female donor with papillary thyroid cancer or a benign thyroid nodule (not recorded which). Some clones in this sample may be carry-over from other donors' samples. Each CDR3 is given with its conserved first and last residue. D genes are given only for firm matches. A row's size may be missing; if present it is once, few, many or a size class.

CASNNRGRNQPQHF,TGTGCCAGTAACAACAGGGGTCGGAATCAGCCCCAGCATTTT,TRBV19,TRBD1,TRBJ1-5,few
CASSRPQGVRTEAFF,TGTGCCAGTAGTAGGCCTCAGGGAGTTCGCACTGAAGCTTTCTTT,TRBV19,.,TRBJ1-1,.
CASLGQYQETQYF,TGTGCCAGCCTGGGGCAGTACCAAGAGACCCAGTACTTC,TRBV10-3,.,TRBJ2-5,few
CASSLGGAKDTQYF,TGTGCCAGCAGTCTAGGGGGCGCGAAAGATACGCAGTATTTT,TRBV6-1,TRBD1,TRBJ2-3,few
CASSRDQDIHEQYF,TGTGCCAGCAGCCGGGACCAAGACATCCACGAGCAGTACTTC,TRBV14,.,TRBJ2-7,many
CASRQEPGQEPQHF,TGTGCCAGCAGACAAGAACCGGGGCAGGAGCCCCAGCATTTC,TRBV3-1,.,TRBJ1-5,.
CSVRRFPTGSYGYTF,TGCAGCGTCAGAAGGTTCCCGACGGGATCCTATGGCTACACCTTC,TRBV29-1,.,TRBJ1-2,many
CASSQVGSQGYSPLHF,TGCGCCAGCAGCCAAGTAGGGAGTCAGGGATACTCACCACTCCACTTT,TRBV4-1,.,TRBJ1-6,.
CAWTRGLGQNNEQFF,TGTGCCTGGACTAGGGGACTAGGGCAAAACAATGAGCAGTTCTTC,TRBV30,TRBD2,TRBJ2-1,many
CASSPGTSGGSETQYF,TGTGCCAGCAGCCCCGGGACTAGCGGGGGGTCAGAGACCCAGTACTTC,TRBV7-9,TRBD2,TRBJ2-5,.
CASSQDGGGRETQYF,TGCGCCAGCAGCCAAGATGGAGGGGGAAGAGAGACCCAGTACTTC,TRBV4-1,.,TRBJ2-5,many
CASRARQGGSYEQYF,TGTGCCAGCAGGGCACGACAGGGTGGCTCCTACGAGCAGTACTTC,TRBV6-2/TRBV6-3,TRBD1,TRBJ2-7,few
CASGGALNTEAFF,TGTGCCAGCGGAGGGGCATTGAACACTGAAGCTTTCTTT,TRBV18,.,TRBJ1-1,.
CSANKHSYEQYF,TGCAGTGCTAATAAACATTCCTACGAGCAGTACTTC,TRBV20-1,.,TRBJ2-7,many
CSARLTSVGAFEQYF,TGCAGTGCTAGACTGACTAGCGTGGGGGCCTTCGAGCAGTACTTC,TRBV20-1,TRBD2,TRBJ2-7,.
CASSTFFGQGYAEAFF,TGTGCCAGCAGCACCTTTTTCGGACAAGGGTACGCTGAAGCTTTCTTT,TRBV27,.,TRBJ1-1,few
CASSYGTRNEQFF,TGTGCCAGCAGTTACGGGACTAGGAATGAGCAGTTCTTC,TRBV27,TRBD2,TRBJ2-1,many
CASGTRGELFF,TGTGCCAGCGGGACGCGGGGGGAACTGTTTTTT,TRBV27,.,TRBJ1-4,many
CASTRGGGGYTF,TGTGCCAGCACCCGCGGGGGGGGCGGCTACACCTTC,TRBV6-2/TRBV6-3,.,TRBJ1-2,medium-sized
CSASRHMGGNTIYF,TGCAGTGCTAGCCGCCATATGGGGGGAAACACCATATATTTT,TRBV20-1,.,TRBJ1-3,many
CASSEAVGLRYGYTF,TGTGCCAGCAGTGAAGCGGTGGGGCTCAGATATGGCTACACCTTC,TRBV6-1,.,TRBJ1-2,few
CASVLGPTNTEAFF,TGCGCCAGCGTTCTTGGACCCACGAACACTGAAGCTTTCTTT,TRBV5-1,.,TRBJ1-1,many
CASRQGPGNEQFF,TGTGCCAGCAGACAGGGGCCGGGGAATGAGCAGTTCTTC,TRBV12-3/TRBV12-4,TRBD1,TRBJ2-1,medium-sized
CASSLGRQVGNEKLFF,TGTGCCAGCAGTTTAGGGCGTCAGGTCGGAAATGAAAAACTGTTTTTT,TRBV27,.,TRBJ1-4,many
CASSLGGASDTQYF,TGTGCCAGCAGCTTAGGGGGAGCCTCAGATACGCAGTATTTT,TRBV7-3,.,TRBJ2-3,many
CASSYDPKPYEQYF,TGTGCCAGCAGTTATGACCCCAAACCCTACGAGCAGTACTTC,TRBV28,.,TRBJ2-7,medium-sized
CASSVTAGYTDTQYF,TGTGCCAGCAGCGTAACGGCGGGATACACAGATACGCAGTATTTT,TRBV9,.,TRBJ2-3,many
CASSWGLAGGNEQFF,TGTGCCAGCAGCTGGGGACTAGCGGGAGGGAATGAGCAGTTCTTC,TRBV7-3,TRBD2,TRBJ2-1,many